A single sample is the source of the 4 T cell receptor beta chains below, sequenced in a study of blood T cells in healthy people across ages. Through a sample-barcoded 5' primer and a J-beta primer mix, a second PCR was run for 7 to 11 cycles. TCRdb reprocessed the 5' RACE reads via MiXCR and lists one record per CDR3 protein. The sample includes roughly 1.9 million distinct CDR3 sequences, approximately 40% of them seen just once. The sequencing sample was made of blood. These receptors originate from a human donor in good health.

The chain joins TRBV12-3 or TRBV12-4 to TRBJ2-1, with 11 bases that match TRBD2. The J call could be wrong; TRBJ2-7 is a better fit for the DNA end. The CDR3 runs to 17 residues. CDR3 in DNA: TGTGCCAGCAGAAGTGAGGCTAGCGGGGGGTGGGGCAATGAGCAGTACTTC. Its protein is CASRSEASGGWGNEQYF.

This clonotype was detected many times. CDR3 DNA: TGCAGTGCTAGAGCCATAAACCGGGACGGTGAGCAGTTCTTC. Translated: CSARAINRDGEQFF. The genes are TRBV20-1 and TRBJ2-1; D could derive from TRBD1 or TRBD2 (5 bases each). Germline V CDR1 and CDR2: DFQATT, SNEGSKA (reference sequence). The length of the CDR3 is 14 residues. V lost 1 base to trimming and J lost 9 bases, with 16 bases between them.

This clonotype appeared a few times. J is TRBJ1-1 and V is TRBV10-2, with 8 bases identical to TRBD1. Germline lookup yields CDR1 WSHSY and CDR2 SAAADI. The V gene end was trimmed by 2 bases and the J gene end by 0 bases; junction bases not matched to a gene: 11. This CDR3 has 18 residues. The CDR3 sequence: CASSEPPGQETLNTEAFF. The CDR3 region has the DNA TGCGCCAGCAGTGAGCCACCGGGACAGGAGACCCTGAACACTGAAGCTTTCTTT.

This chain joins TRBV4-2 and TRBJ2-6; no clear D gene. Trimming removed 2 bases at V and 0 bases at J, with 11 bases between. Germline lookup yields CDR1 LGHNA and CDR2 YNFKEQ. This CDR3 is built from 17 residues. The CDR3 protein is CASSQTFSPSGANVLTF. In DNA, the CDR3 is TGTGCCAGCAGCCAAACGTTTAGCCCCTCTGGGGCCAACGTCCTGACTTTC.